Each of the 6 T cell receptor beta chains below was sequenced from the same sample in a study of blood T cell repertoires in COVID-19. Only in-frame clones appear in the TCRdb table, and some are missing; sequencing was by immunoSEQ multiplex PCR. The table lists 95,000 to 100,000 clones, around 92% of them singletons. Sequences were obtained from peripheral blood. These receptors were obtained from a man between 45 and 60 years old with active COVID-19.

The chain joins TRBV6-5 to TRBJ2-1; D is uncertain. Germline-derived CDR1 and CDR2 are MNHEY and SVGAGI. The CDR3 runs 15 residues. Trimming removed 0 bases at V and 1 base at J, with 7 bases between. The CDR3 nucleotides are TGTGCCAGCAGTTACTCGTCGCAGTCCTACAATGAGCAGTTCTTC. This encodes CASSYSSQSYNEQFF.

V gene TRBV11-2 combines with J gene TRBJ2-7; maybe TRBD1 (5 bases). The CDR3 runs to 15 residues. The V end lost 5 bases, the J end lost 0 bases, and 14 bases lay between the germline ends. Germline CDR1 and CDR2: SGHAT and FQNNGV. This chain's CDR3 is CASSPTSDNSYEQYF. The CDR3 DNA reads as TGTGCCAGCAGCCCTACCTCGGACAACTCCTACGAGCAGTACTTC. Drawing the rest from reference TRBV11-2 and TRBJ2-7, the complete variable domain is EAGVAQSPRYKIIEKRQSVAFWCNPISGHATLYWYQQILGQGPKLLIQFQNNGVVDDSQLPKDRFSAERLKGVDSTLKIQPAKLEDSAVYLCASSPTSDNSYEQYFGPGTRLTVT.

This clone appeared a single time. The chain combines TRBV6-1 with TRBJ1-1, with 8 bases aligning to TRBD1. From germline, CDR1 is MNHNS and CDR2 SASEGT. The junction had 3 bases not matched to a gene; V was cut back by 3 bases and J by 9 bases. The CDR3 runs to 12 residues. The CDR3: CASSDRDRKAFF. The CDR3, as DNA: TGTGCCAGCAGTGACCGGGACAGGAAAGCTTTCTTT.

V and J are TRBV13 and TRBJ2-5; 7 nucleotides align to TRBD2. J gave up 4 bases and V 0 bases, and 5 bases lay outside the gene matches. Germline V gives CDR1 PRHDT, CDR2 FYEKMQ (reference sequence). The CDR3 extends over 15 amino acids. The CDR3 loop is CASSLGAGAGETQYF. CDR3 coding DNA: TGTGCCAGCAGCTTAGGGGCGGGAGCGGGAGAGACCCAGTACTTC.

The genes are TRBV5-4 and TRBJ2-2; 7 bases match TRBD2. This CDR3 comprises 15 residues. Germline loops: CDR1 SGHNT, CDR2 YYREEE (reference sequence). V shed 5 bases and J 2 bases; nucleotides not matched to a gene: 6. In DNA form, the CDR3 reads TGTGCCAGCAGTTCGAGCGGGACCAACACCGGGGAGCTGTTTTTT. This gives the protein CASSSSGTNTGELFF.

The rearrangement links TRBV6-1 to TRBJ2-7, with D maybe TRBD1 (7 bases). V was cut by 2 bases and J by 5 bases, with 13 bases left in between. Germline CDR1 MNHNS, CDR2 SASEGT. This CDR3 region has 14 residues. This CDR3 is CASSEPGRGDEQYF. CDR3 coding DNA: TGTGCCAGCAGTGAACCGGGCAGGGGGGACGAGCAGTACTTC.